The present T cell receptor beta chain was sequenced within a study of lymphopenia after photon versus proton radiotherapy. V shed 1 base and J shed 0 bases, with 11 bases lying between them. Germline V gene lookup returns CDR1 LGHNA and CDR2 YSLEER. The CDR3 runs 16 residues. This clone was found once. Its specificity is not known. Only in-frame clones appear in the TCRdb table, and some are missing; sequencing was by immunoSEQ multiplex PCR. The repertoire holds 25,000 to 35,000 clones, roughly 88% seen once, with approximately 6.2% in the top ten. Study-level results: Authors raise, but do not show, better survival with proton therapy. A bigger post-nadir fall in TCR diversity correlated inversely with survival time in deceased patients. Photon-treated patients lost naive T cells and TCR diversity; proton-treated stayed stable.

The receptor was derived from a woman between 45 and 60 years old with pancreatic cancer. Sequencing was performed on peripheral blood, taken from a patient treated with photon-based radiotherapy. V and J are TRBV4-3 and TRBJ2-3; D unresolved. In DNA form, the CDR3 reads TGCGCCAGCAGCCAAGTGTACCCCCCTAGCACAGATACGCAGTATTTT. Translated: CASSQVYPPSTDTQYF.